The subject of this entry is one TCR beta chain. Its antigen is as yet unknown. This sample is part of a study of early stage breast cancer tumors. Study-wide context: Seven or eight ER+/PR+/HER2- tumors were invasive ductal; a few were invasive lobular. Average read coverage per sample was about 10-fold. General study points: Unsorted bulk genomic DNA sequencing lacked pairing and functional marker data.

Repertoires were generated with immunoSEQ multiplex PCR, while TCRdb's copy carries only in-frame clones and drops some. Found here are some 48,000 clones, 65% to 90% of them singletons; the top ten hold about 1.5%. Per the germline V gene, CDR1 is MGHRA and CDR2 is YSYEKL. There are 17 residues in the CDR3. V lost 0 bases and J lost 2, with 14 bases in between. V and J are TRBV4-1 and TRBJ2-4, with D unclear. The TCR was taken from a person between 50 and 60 years old with breast cancer. Sequencing was performed on blood. The CDR3 protein is CASSQEESLRTKNIQYF. The CDR3 DNA is TGCGCCAGCAGCCAAGAAGAAAGCCTGCGGACCAAAAACATTCAGTACTTC.